This entry concerns a single T cell receptor (beta chain). The antigen is unknown. Exclusion applied to patients with autoimmune disease history or systemic immunosuppression. These data are taken from a study of OX40 agonist ivuxolimab in advanced cancers. Study-level background: The drug used for patients, ivuxolimab, was an agonistic anti-OX40 (CD134) antibody. The dose-escalation cohort was just under 85% male, with a mean age of approximately 62 years, ranging about 23 to 90. General observations from the study: Among T cells, CD8+ cells averaged more expanded clones than CD4+ cells.

The data were produced by immunoSEQ multiplex PCR, yet TCRdb's version contains in-frame clones alone and is incomplete. The sample yields 100,000 or so clones, 90% seen once. Germline CDR1 reads SGHKS; CDR2 reads YYEKEE (reference sequence). The CDR3 is made up of 13 amino acids. V lost 2 bases, J lost 4 bases, and 7 bases lay in between. The sample here was CD4+ or CD8+ T cells sorted from blood, taken in a trial of the OX40 agonist ivuxolimab. The sequence was obtained from an adult with an advanced solid tumor such as melanoma, head and neck, liver or kidney cancer. This chain connects TRBV5-5 to TRBJ1-3; tentatively, D is TRBD1 (6 bases). In DNA form, the CDR3 reads TGTGCCAGCAGCTTCGGACAGGGAAACACCATATATTTT. Translated: CASSFGQGNTIYF.